These 7 T cell receptor beta chains came from one sample sequenced in a study of T cell repertoires in cytomegalovirus infection. These receptors' antigens are unknown. MiXCR was run by TCRdb on the reads, yielding one entry per CDR3 protein. The sample includes 650,000 to 900,000 distinct CDR3 sequences, 25% to 30% seen only once; the top ten take around 13%. The sample here was cultured CD8+ T cells from PBMCs, taken from culture after CMV antigen stimulation. The receptors stem from a human donor in good health (CMV status not recorded). Some clones in this sample may be carry-over from other donors' samples.

The V call is TRBV15, the J call TRBJ1-5; a weak D match, TRBD1 (6 bases). This CDR3 comprises 15 residues. Trimming took 1 base from V and 3 from J, leaving 10 bases between them. The V gene's germline CDR1 is LNHNV and CDR2 YYDKDF (reference sequence). This chain's CDR3 is CATSRATGFNQPQHF. Here the CDR3 DNA reads TGTGCCACCAGCAGAGCTACAGGGTTCAATCAGCCCCAGCATTTT.

This clonotype has just a few counts. The chain carries TRBV6-1 and TRBJ2-7; D is possibly TRBD1 (6 bases). The CDR3 contains 16 residues. With 0 bases removed from V and 5 bases from J, the gap between germline ends came to 17 bases. In germline, CDR1 is MNHNS, CDR2 SASEGT. Here the CDR3 DNA reads TGTGCCAGCAGTGAAGCGGATTGGGGCAGGGGCAACGAGCAGTACTTC. This encodes CASSEADWGRGNEQYF.

This clonotype has ten or more counts. The chain combines TRBV11-3 with TRBJ2-3; 7 nucleotides line up with TRBD1. The CDR3 consists of 14 residues. With V trimmed by 0 bases and J by 4 bases, 1 base remained unmatched. The germline V gene encodes CDR1 SGHNT and CDR2 YENEEA. CDR3 sequence: CASSLDQGADTQYF. The DNA of the CDR3 is TGTGCCAGCAGCTTAGATCAGGGGGCAGATACGCAGTATTTT.

In the case of this clonotype: Sequence at one end of the junction differs from germline and may be a read error. The gene calls are TRBV7-7 and TRBJ2-5; D tentatively reads TRBD1 or TRBD2 (5 bases each). Germline-derived CDR1 and CDR2 are SSHAT and FNYEAQ (reference sequence). The CDR3 is made up of 13 amino acids. The CDR3 reads CASSKGPQETQYF. The CDR3 bases are TGTGCTAGCAGCAAGGGACCCCAAGAGACCCAGTACTTC.

This clonotype was counted between two and nine times. The CDR3 reads CSARDEAAPWFTEAFF. The CDR3 bases are TGCAGTGCTAGAGATGAGGCAGCCCCGTGGTTCACTGAAGCTTTCTTT. This chain uses TRBV20-1 with TRBJ1-1, with D hard to call. This CDR3 has 16 amino acids. CDR1 is DFQATT, CDR2 SNEGSKA, per germline (reference sequence). Trimming removed 0 bases at V and 4 bases at J, with 18 bases between.

The gene calls are TRBV5-6 and TRBJ1-1; possible D gene TRBD1, 5 bases. The V and J ends lost 0 bases and 3 bases respectively, with 15 bases between them. Per germline, CDR1 SGHDT and CDR2 YYEEEE. The CDR3 contains 16 residues. CDR3 DNA: TGTGCCAGCAGCTTGGGTAGGGGAGTTACGGACACTGAAGCTTTCTTT. It codes for CASSLGRGVTDTEAFF. The variable domain in full, completed from reference TRBV5-6 and TRBJ1-1, reads DAGVTQSPTHLIKTRGQQVTLRCSPKSGHDTVSWYQQALGQGPQFIFQYYEEEERQRGNFPDRFSGHQFPNYSSELNVNALLLGDSALYLCASSLGRGVTDTEAFFGQGTRLTVV.

V usage is TRBV6-2 or TRBV6-3 and J usage is TRBJ2-7, with D unresolved. Trimming pared 6 bases from V and 5 bases from J, leaving 8 bases between. This CDR3 has 11 amino acids. Germline lookup yields CDR1 MNHEY and CDR2 SVGEGT. CDR3 in DNA: TGTGCCAGCAGCCCCCGGAACGAGCAGTACTTC. This encodes CASSPRNEQYF.